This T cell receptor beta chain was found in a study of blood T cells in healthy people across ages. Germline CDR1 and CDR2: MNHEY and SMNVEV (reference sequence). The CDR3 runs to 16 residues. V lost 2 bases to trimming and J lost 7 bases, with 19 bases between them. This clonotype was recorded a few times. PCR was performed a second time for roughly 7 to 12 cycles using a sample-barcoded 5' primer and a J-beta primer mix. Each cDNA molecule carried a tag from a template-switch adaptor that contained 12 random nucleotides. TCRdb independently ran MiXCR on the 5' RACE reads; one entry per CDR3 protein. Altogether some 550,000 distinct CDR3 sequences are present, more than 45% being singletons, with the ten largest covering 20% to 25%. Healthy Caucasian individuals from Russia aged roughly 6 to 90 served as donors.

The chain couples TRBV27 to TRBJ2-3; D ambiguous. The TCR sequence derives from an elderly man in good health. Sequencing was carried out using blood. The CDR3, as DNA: TGTGCCAGCAGTTTAACGGCGAGGCCTGTGTATTATACGCAGTATTTT. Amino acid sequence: CASSLTARPVYYTQYF.